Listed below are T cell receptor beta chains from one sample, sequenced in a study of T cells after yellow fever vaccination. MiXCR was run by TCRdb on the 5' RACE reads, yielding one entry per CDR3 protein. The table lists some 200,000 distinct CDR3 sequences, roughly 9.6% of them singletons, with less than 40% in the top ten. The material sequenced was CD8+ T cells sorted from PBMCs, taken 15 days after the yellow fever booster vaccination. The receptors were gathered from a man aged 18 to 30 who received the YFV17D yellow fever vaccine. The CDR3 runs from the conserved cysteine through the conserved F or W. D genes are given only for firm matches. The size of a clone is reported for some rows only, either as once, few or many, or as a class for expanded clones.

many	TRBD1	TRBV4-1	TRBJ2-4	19	TGCGCCAGCAGCCAGCCTGGGACAGACAAAGGAACCACGACTCCCATTCAGTACTTC	CASSQPGTDKGTTTPIQYF
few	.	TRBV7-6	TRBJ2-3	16	TGTGCCAGCAGCCCTAGGGGGGGGGTAGGCACAGATACGCAGTATTTT	CASSPRGGVGTDTQYF
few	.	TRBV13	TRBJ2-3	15	TGTGCCAGCAGCTTGTGGGGGGCCGCCGCAGATACGCAGTATTTT	CASSLWGAAADTQYF
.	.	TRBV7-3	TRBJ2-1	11	TGTGCCAGCGGCAGGGCCGGCGAGCAGTTCTTC	CASGRAGEQFF
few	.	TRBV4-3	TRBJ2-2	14	TGCGCCAGCAGCCAAAGTCGACCCGCCGGGGAGCTGTTTTTT	CASSQSRPAGELFF
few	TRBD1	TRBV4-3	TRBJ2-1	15	TGCGCCAGCAGCCAAGGGGGACAGGGATGGAATGAGCAGTTCTTC	CASSQGGQGWNEQFF
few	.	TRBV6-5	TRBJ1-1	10	TGTGCCAGCGGGCGGGCGGAAGCTTTCTTT	CASGRAEAFF
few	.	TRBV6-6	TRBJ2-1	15	TGTGCCAGCAGTTTCCGGGACCCGAAGCGGGATGAGCAGTTCTTC	CASSFRDPKRDEQFF
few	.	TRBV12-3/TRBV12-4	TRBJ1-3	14	TGTGCCAGCAGTACGTGGGACTCTGGAAACACCATATATTTT	CASSTWDSGNTIYF
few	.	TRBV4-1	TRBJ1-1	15	TGCGCCAGCAGCCAAGATCGGGTTTTCGCTTCTGAAGCTTTCTTT	CASSQDRVFASEAFF
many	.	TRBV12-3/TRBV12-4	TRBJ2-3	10	TGTGCCAGCAGTCGTGATACGCAGTATTTT	CASSRDTQYF
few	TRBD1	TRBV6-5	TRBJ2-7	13	TGTGCCAGCAGTCGCGGACAGGGCAGCGAGCAGTACTTC	CASSRGQGSEQYF
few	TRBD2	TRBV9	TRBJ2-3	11	TGTGCCAGCAGCCAACGGCGGGGGAGGCATTTT	CASSQRRGRHF